These T cell receptor beta chains were read from a single sample in a study of T cells after yellow fever vaccination. TCRdb recomputed calls from the 5' RACE reads with MiXCR, one row per CDR3 protein. The sample carries 300,000 to 350,000 distinct CDR3 sequences, roughly 4.3% recorded once. This specimen consisted of PBMCs, obtained 5 days after the yellow fever booster vaccination. These receptors came from a man aged 18 to 30 who received the YFV17D yellow fever vaccine. CDR3s include the opening cysteine and the closing phenylalanine or tryptophan. The order of the fields is CDR3 length, V gene, J gene, clone size, D gene, CDR3 protein, CDR3 DNA. D genes are given only for firm matches. Size tells how often a clone was seen (once, few, many) or the class of an expanded clone, and some rows leave it out.

cdr3_length: 13; v_call: TRBV3-1; j_call: TRBJ2-5; clone_size: many; d_call: TRBD2; cdr3_aa: CASSLRLAETQYF; cdr3_nt: TGTGCCAGCAGCCTTCGACTAGCGGAGACCCAGTACTTC
cdr3_length: 15; v_call: TRBV4-3; j_call: TRBJ2-4; clone_size: -; d_call: -; cdr3_aa: CASSQATAVVNIQYF; cdr3_nt: TGCGCCAGCAGCCAAGCAACGGCGGTTGTGAACATTCAGTACTTC
cdr3_length: 13; v_call: TRBV30; j_call: TRBJ2-7; clone_size: few; d_call: -; cdr3_aa: CAWSRDLEREQYF; cdr3_nt: TGTGCCTGGAGTCGGGACCTGGAGAGAGAGCAGTACTTC
cdr3_length: 14; v_call: TRBV5-1; j_call: TRBJ2-3; clone_size: few; d_call: -; cdr3_aa: CASSLVASEDTQYF; cdr3_nt: TGCGCCAGCAGCTTGGTCGCTAGCGAAGATACGCAGTATTTT
cdr3_length: 15; v_call: TRBV7-3; j_call: TRBJ2-1; clone_size: many; d_call: TRBD1; cdr3_aa: CASSFRDRGRFEQFF; cdr3_nt: TGTGCCAGCAGCTTCCGGGACAGGGGGCGCTTTGAGCAGTTCTTC
cdr3_length: 13; v_call: TRBV19; j_call: TRBJ1-6; clone_size: many; d_call: TRBD1; cdr3_aa: CASQGVTGSPLHF; cdr3_nt: TGTGCCAGTCAGGGGGTGACGGGATCACCCCTCCACTTT
cdr3_length: 13; v_call: TRBV6-5; j_call: TRBJ1-6; clone_size: few; d_call: -; cdr3_aa: CASSYSTSSPLHF; cdr3_nt: TGTGCCAGCAGTTACTCGACCTCTTCACCCCTCCACTTT
cdr3_length: 11; v_call: TRBV2; j_call: TRBJ1-2; clone_size: many; d_call: -; cdr3_aa: CASSRGAGYTF; cdr3_nt: TGTGCCAGCAGTCGGGGGGCAGGATACACCTTC
cdr3_length: 15; v_call: TRBV6-5; j_call: TRBJ1-2; clone_size: -; d_call: -; cdr3_aa: CASSYKGREWDGYTF; cdr3_nt: TGTGCCAGCAGTTACAAGGGGAGAGAGTGGGATGGCTACACCTTC
cdr3_length: 14; v_call: TRBV7-8; j_call: TRBJ1-1; clone_size: few; d_call: -; cdr3_aa: CASSSVQENTEAFF; cdr3_nt: TGTGCCAGCAGCTCAGTACAAGAGAACACTGAAGCTTTCTTT
cdr3_length: 19; v_call: TRBV6-6; j_call: TRBJ2-1; clone_size: many; d_call: TRBD2; cdr3_aa: CASSSPVSSGGSSYNEQFF; cdr3_nt: TGTGCCAGCAGTTCGCCGGTGTCTAGCGGGGGGTCCTCCTACAATGAGCAGTTCTTC
cdr3_length: 15; v_call: TRBV6-5; j_call: TRBJ1-4; clone_size: -; d_call: -; cdr3_aa: CASSYLGPANEKLFF; cdr3_nt: TGTGCCAGCAGTTACCTGGGGCCCGCTAATGAAAAACTGTTTTTT
cdr3_length: 15; v_call: TRBV7-9; j_call: TRBJ1-2; clone_size: many; d_call: TRBD1; cdr3_aa: CASSLEAGGFYGYTF; cdr3_nt: TGTGCCAGCAGCTTAGAGGCAGGGGGCTTCTATGGCTACACCTTC
cdr3_length: 13; v_call: TRBV12-3/TRBV12-4; j_call: TRBJ2-5; clone_size: few; d_call: -; cdr3_aa: CASSGGRVETQYF; cdr3_nt: TGTGCCAGCAGTGGGGGGCGTGTGGAGACCCAGTACTTC
cdr3_length: 17; v_call: TRBV6-5; j_call: TRBJ1-1; clone_size: few; d_call: -; cdr3_aa: CASSYSGWGKGNTEAFF; cdr3_nt: TGTGCCAGCAGTTACTCTGGATGGGGGAAGGGGAACACTGAAGCTTTCTTT
cdr3_length: 15; v_call: TRBV11-3; j_call: TRBJ2-2; clone_size: once; d_call: TRBD2; cdr3_aa: CASSNSGGTTGELFF; cdr3_nt: TGTGCCAGCAGCAATAGCGGGGGGACCACCGGGGAGCTGTTTTTT
cdr3_length: 14; v_call: TRBV19; j_call: TRBJ2-3; clone_size: -; d_call: -; cdr3_aa: CASSKPGQTDTQYF; cdr3_nt: TGTGCCAGTAGTAAACCCGGGCAGACAGATACGCAGTATTTT
cdr3_length: 11; v_call: TRBV10-3; j_call: TRBJ2-7; clone_size: many; d_call: -; cdr3_aa: CAARSSYEQYF; cdr3_nt: TGTGCCGCCCGAAGCTCCTACGAGCAGTACTTC
cdr3_length: 15; v_call: TRBV20-1; j_call: TRBJ2-5; clone_size: -; d_call: TRBD2; cdr3_aa: CSASRTSGTQETQYF; cdr3_nt: TGCAGTGCTAGTAGGACTAGCGGAACTCAAGAGACCCAGTACTTC
cdr3_length: 13; v_call: TRBV30; j_call: TRBJ2-1; clone_size: few; d_call: TRBD2; cdr3_aa: CAWASGGSDEQFF; cdr3_nt: TGTGCCTGGGCTAGCGGGGGGTCGGATGAGCAGTTCTTC
cdr3_length: 15; v_call: TRBV4-3; j_call: TRBJ1-2; clone_size: few; d_call: -; cdr3_aa: CASSQDLTEIHGYTF; cdr3_nt: TGCGCCAGCAGCCAAGATCTTACGGAAATCCATGGCTACACCTTC
cdr3_length: 15; v_call: TRBV3-1; j_call: TRBJ2-6; clone_size: many; d_call: -; cdr3_aa: CASSLGGDGANVLTF; cdr3_nt: TGTGCCAGCAGTCTTGGGGGTGACGGGGCCAACGTCCTGACTTTC
cdr3_length: 14; v_call: TRBV15; j_call: TRBJ2-5; clone_size: few; d_call: -; cdr3_aa: CATSRAASQETQYF; cdr3_nt: TGTGCCACCAGCAGAGCCGCCTCCCAAGAGACCCAGTACTTC
cdr3_length: 15; v_call: TRBV4-1; j_call: TRBJ1-2; clone_size: many; d_call: -; cdr3_aa: CASSLGLDVNYGYTF; cdr3_nt: TGCGCCAGCAGCCTTGGCCTAGACGTAAACTATGGCTACACCTTC
cdr3_length: 14; v_call: TRBV11-2; j_call: TRBJ2-5; clone_size: many; d_call: TRBD1; cdr3_aa: CASSLPPTGENQYF; cdr3_nt: TGTGCCAGCAGCTTACCCCCCACAGGGGAGAACCAGTACTTC
cdr3_length: 13; v_call: TRBV19; j_call: TRBJ1-5; clone_size: many; d_call: -; cdr3_aa: CASSMSRAQPQHF; cdr3_nt: TGTGCCAGTAGTATGAGCAGGGCTCAGCCCCAGCATTTT
cdr3_length: 13; v_call: TRBV15; j_call: TRBJ2-5; clone_size: -; d_call: -; cdr3_aa: CATSRGVRETQYF; cdr3_nt: TGTGCCACCAGCAGAGGGGTCAGGGAGACCCAGTACTTC
cdr3_length: 15; v_call: TRBV5-1; j_call: TRBJ2-1; clone_size: -; d_call: TRBD2; cdr3_aa: CAGSSGGSEYNEQFF; cdr3_nt: TGCGCCGGCTCTAGCGGGGGGTCCGAATACAATGAGCAGTTCTTC
cdr3_length: 16; v_call: TRBV5-1; j_call: TRBJ2-1; clone_size: few; d_call: -; cdr3_aa: CASSFAVVSNSQNKIF; cdr3_nt: TGCGCCAGCAGCTTCGCAGTAGTCTCGAATTCCCAGAATAAGATCTTC
cdr3_length: 16; v_call: TRBV6-4; j_call: TRBJ2-1; clone_size: many; d_call: TRBD2; cdr3_aa: CASSAGLAGGSDEQFF; cdr3_nt: TGTGCCAGCAGCGCTGGACTAGCGGGGGGCAGTGATGAGCAGTTCTTC
cdr3_length: 15; v_call: TRBV5-1; j_call: TRBJ2-7; clone_size: many; d_call: -; cdr3_aa: CASSLEGVEGHEQYF; cdr3_nt: TGCGCCAGCAGCTTGGAGGGGGTAGAGGGCCACGAGCAGTACTTC
cdr3_length: 19; v_call: TRBV20-1; j_call: TRBJ2-1; clone_size: many; d_call: TRBD1; cdr3_aa: CSARGGQGAPGWSYNEQFF; cdr3_nt: TGCAGTGCTAGAGGGGGACAGGGGGCTCCAGGGTGGTCCTACAATGAGCAGTTCTTC
cdr3_length: 15; v_call: TRBV20-1; j_call: TRBJ2-5; clone_size: many; d_call: TRBD2; cdr3_aa: CSATATSGGPETQYF; cdr3_nt: TGCAGTGCTACGGCCACTAGCGGGGGGCCAGAGACCCAGTACTTC
cdr3_length: 20; v_call: TRBV29-1; j_call: TRBJ2-6; clone_size: -; d_call: -; cdr3_aa: CSVEAHLWGRGGSGANVLTF; cdr3_nt: TGCAGCGTTGAAGCCCACCTGTGGGGCAGGGGGGGCTCTGGGGCCAACGTCCTGACTTTC
cdr3_length: 16; v_call: TRBV3-1; j_call: TRBJ2-7; clone_size: few; d_call: TRBD1; cdr3_aa: CASSPEGYRGLDEQYF; cdr3_nt: TGTGCCAGCAGCCCCGAAGGTTACAGGGGGCTGGACGAGCAGTACTTC
cdr3_length: 13; v_call: TRBV20-1; j_call: TRBJ1-5; clone_size: -; d_call: -; cdr3_aa: CSAKGREDQPQHF; cdr3_nt: TGCAGTGCTAAGGGCAGGGAGGATCAGCCCCAGCATTTT
cdr3_length: 15; v_call: TRBV20-1; j_call: TRBJ1-2; clone_size: few; d_call: TRBD1; cdr3_aa: CSARDPRTGGSGYTF; cdr3_nt: TGCAGTGCTAGAGATCCCAGGACAGGGGGTTCAGGCTACACCTTC
cdr3_length: 17; v_call: TRBV4-3; j_call: TRBJ2-2; clone_size: many; d_call: -; cdr3_aa: CASSQGIPGESWGELFF; cdr3_nt: TGCGCCAGCAGCCAAGGAATACCAGGGGAATCGTGGGGGGAGCTGTTTTTT
cdr3_length: 14; v_call: TRBV4-2; j_call: TRBJ1-4; clone_size: many; d_call: -; cdr3_aa: CASSQQTTNEKLFF; cdr3_nt: TGTGCCAGCAGCCAGCAGACAACTAATGAAAAACTGTTTTTT
cdr3_length: 15; v_call: TRBV7-6; j_call: TRBJ1-4; clone_size: many; d_call: TRBD1; cdr3_aa: CASSQTGGANEKLFF; cdr3_nt: TGTGCCAGCAGCCAGACAGGGGGTGCAAATGAAAAACTGTTTTTT
cdr3_length: 17; v_call: TRBV7-8; j_call: TRBJ1-5; clone_size: medium-sized; d_call: -; cdr3_aa: CASSFKDRPFGNQPQHF; cdr3_nt: TGTGCCAGCAGCTTCAAAGACAGGCCCTTCGGCAATCAGCCCCAGCATTTT
cdr3_length: 13; v_call: TRBV6-1; j_call: TRBJ2-4; clone_size: many; d_call: -; cdr3_aa: CASTLGQKNIQYF; cdr3_nt: TGTGCCAGCACGTTGGGGCAGAAAAACATTCAGTACTTC
cdr3_length: 19; v_call: TRBV5-1; j_call: TRBJ2-1; clone_size: few; d_call: TRBD1; cdr3_aa: CASSLVAQYFGTGDNEQFF; cdr3_nt: TGCGCCAGCAGCTTGGTTGCCCAATACTTCGGGACAGGTGACAATGAGCAGTTCTTC
cdr3_length: 17; v_call: TRBV5-6; j_call: TRBJ2-6; clone_size: -; d_call: -; cdr3_aa: CASSPRGPVQGANVLTF; cdr3_nt: TGTGCCAGCAGCCCCAGGGGCCCAGTACAGGGGGCCAACGTCCTGACTTTC
cdr3_length: 15; v_call: TRBV20-1; j_call: TRBJ2-1; clone_size: -; d_call: TRBD2; cdr3_aa: CSARDRAGAGNDQFF; cdr3_nt: TGCAGTGCTAGAGATCGAGCGGGGGCTGGGAATGATCAGTTCTTC
cdr3_length: 16; v_call: TRBV6-1; j_call: TRBJ2-5; clone_size: many; d_call: TRBD2; cdr3_aa: CASSEAIGSGEETQYF; cdr3_nt: TGTGCCAGCAGTGAAGCGATCGGTAGCGGGGAAGAGACCCAGTACTTC
cdr3_length: 16; v_call: TRBV5-8; j_call: TRBJ1-4; clone_size: -; d_call: -; cdr3_aa: CASSLGYWGTNEKLFF; cdr3_nt: TGTGCCAGCAGCTTGGGGTACTGGGGAACTAATGAAAAACTGTTTTTT
cdr3_length: 14; v_call: TRBV20-1; j_call: TRBJ1-6; clone_size: many; d_call: -; cdr3_aa: CSAGMISYNSPLHF; cdr3_nt: TGCAGTGCGGGGATGATCTCCTATAATTCACCCCTCCACTTT
cdr3_length: 12; v_call: TRBV7-9; j_call: TRBJ1-2; clone_size: -; d_call: -; cdr3_aa: CASSSGEDRPLF; cdr3_nt: TGTGCCAGCAGCTCGGGAGAGGACAGACCTCTCTTC